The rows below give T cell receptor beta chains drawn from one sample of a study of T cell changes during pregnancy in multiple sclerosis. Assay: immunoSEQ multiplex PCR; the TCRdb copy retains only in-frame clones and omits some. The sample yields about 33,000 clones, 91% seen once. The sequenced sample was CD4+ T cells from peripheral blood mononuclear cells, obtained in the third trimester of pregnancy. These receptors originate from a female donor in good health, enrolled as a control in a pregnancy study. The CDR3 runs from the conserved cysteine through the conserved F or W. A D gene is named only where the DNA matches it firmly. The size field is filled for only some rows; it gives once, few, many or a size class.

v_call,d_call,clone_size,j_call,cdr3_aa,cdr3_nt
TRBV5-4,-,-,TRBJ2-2,CASSLSITGELFF,TGTGCCAGCAGCTTGTCTATCACCGGGGAGCTGTTTTTT
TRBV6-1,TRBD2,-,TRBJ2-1,CASSGLGLTNNEQFF,TGTGCCAGCAGTGGCCTGGGACTAACCAACAATGAGCAGTTCTTC
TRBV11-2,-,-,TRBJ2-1,CASSLATNLLDYYNEQFF,TGTGCCAGCAGCTTGGCGACAAACCTCCTGGACTACTACAATGAGCAGTTCTTC
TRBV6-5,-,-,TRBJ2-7,CASSPQKLAVQYF,TGTGCCAGCAGTCCACAAAAACTAGCCGTGCAGTACTTC
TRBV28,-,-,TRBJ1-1,CASHRELNTEAFF,TGTGCCAGTCACAGAGAACTTAACACTGAAGCTTTCTTT
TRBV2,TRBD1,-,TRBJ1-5,CASSGRGGNQPQHF,TGTGCCAGCAGTGGCAGGGGGGGCAATCAGCCCCAGCATTTT
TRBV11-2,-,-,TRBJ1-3,CASSLGSLNSGNTIYF,TGTGCCAGCAGCTTAGGTAGTCTCAACTCTGGAAACACCATATATTTT
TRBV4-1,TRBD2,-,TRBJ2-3,CASSSTRSLAGAQDTQYF,TGCGCCAGCAGCTCCACAAGGAGTCTAGCGGGGGCCCAGGATACGCAGTATTTT
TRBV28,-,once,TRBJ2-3,CATSLPGGRDTTDTQYF,TGTGCCACCTCTCTACCGGGGGGCCGCGACACAACAGATACGCAGTATTTT
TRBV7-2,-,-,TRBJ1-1,CASSLAVRGITEAFF,TGTGCCAGCAGCTTAGCGGTCCGGGGGATCACTGAAGCTTTCTTT
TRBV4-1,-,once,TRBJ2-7,CASSQDWGVNYEQYF,TGCGCCAGCAGCCAAGATTGGGGGGTAAATTACGAGCAGTACTTC
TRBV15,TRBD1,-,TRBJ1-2,CATSRGGQASNYGYTF,TGTGCCACCAGCAGAGGCGGACAGGCGTCTAACTATGGCTACACCTTC
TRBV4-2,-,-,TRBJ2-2,CASSQTETGELFF,TGTGCCAGCAGCCAGACAGAGACCGGGGAGCTGTTTTTT
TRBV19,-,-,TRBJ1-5,CASSTVTGSLGNQPQHF,TGTGCCAGTAGTACCGTGACCGGGAGCTTAGGCAATCAGCCCCAGCATTTT
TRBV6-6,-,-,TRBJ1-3,CASSIQGSGNTIYF,TGTGCCAGCAGTATACAGGGCTCTGGAAACACCATATATTTT
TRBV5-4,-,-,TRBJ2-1,CASSLYRSSYNEQFF,TGTGCCAGCAGCTTGTACAGGAGCTCCTACAATGAGCAGTTCTTC
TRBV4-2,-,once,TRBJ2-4,CASSQDLIQAKNIQYF,TGTGCCAGCAGCCAAGATCTTATACAAGCCAAAAACATTCAGTACTTC
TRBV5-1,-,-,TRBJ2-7,CASSSDPGTTYEQYF,TGCGCCAGCAGCTCGGACCCAGGGACAACCTACGAGCAGTACTTC
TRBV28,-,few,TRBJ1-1,CASSWAGKTEAFF,TGTGCCAGCAGTTGGGCGGGGAAGACTGAAGCTTTCTTT
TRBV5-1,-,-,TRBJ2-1,CASSYPGQNEQFF,TGCGCCAGCAGCTATCCCGGACAGAATGAGCAGTTCTTC
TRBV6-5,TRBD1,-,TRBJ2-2,CASSRQGVNTGELFF,TGTGCCAGCAGTCGACAGGGGGTAAACACCGGGGAGCTGTTTTTT
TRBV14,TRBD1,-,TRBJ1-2,CASSPRTGGVWGYGYTF,TGTGCCAGCAGTCCAAGGACAGGGGGCGTTTGGGGCTATGGCTACACCTTC
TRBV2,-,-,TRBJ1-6,CASSASRTDNSPLHF,TGTGCCAGCAGTGCCTCCAGGACAGATAATTCACCCCTCCACTTT
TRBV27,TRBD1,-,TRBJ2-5,CASSSGTGGSVTQYF,TGTGCCAGCAGTTCCGGGACAGGGGGGTCAGTGACCCAGTACTTC
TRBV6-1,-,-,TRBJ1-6,CASSEVWGGGSPLHF,TGTGCCAGCAGTGAAGTATGGGGGGGAGGGTCACCCCTCCACTTT
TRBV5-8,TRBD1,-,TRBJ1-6,CASYRGASNSPLHF,TGTGCCAGCTACAGGGGGGCCTCCAATTCACCCCTCCACTTT
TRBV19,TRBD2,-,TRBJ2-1,CASSKLAGVFNEQFF,TGTGCCAGTAGTAAACTAGCGGGAGTGTTCAATGAGCAGTTCTTC
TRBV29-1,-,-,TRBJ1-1,CSVETQKNTEAFF,TGCAGCGTTGAAACACAGAAGAACACTGAAGCTTTCTTT